The T cell receptor (beta chain) described here comes from a study of vaccination and CD4 T cells after COVID-19. Described treatment: roughly ten-day PBMC culture with coronavirus spike peptide pools or control peptides (ViraFEST assay). Antigen-specific T cells were expanded with peptide pools by ViraFEST, and TCRs were then sequenced. Points from the study as a whole: There were relatively few convalescent patients studied, and there were no early post-infection timepoints.

Sequenced with the Oncomine TCR Beta short-read assay was DNA taken from cultured CD4+ T cells. Using its own MiXCR run on the PCR reads, TCRdb lists one record per CDR3 protein. In the table there are over 14,000 distinct CDR3 sequences, about 50% of which are singletons. Details on this clonotype: Its antigen is as yet unknown.

CDR1 is SGHTA, CDR2 FQGNSA, per germline. The CDR3 sequence is 13 residues long. V was clipped by 5 bases and J by 8 bases; unmatched bases: 8. This sequence joins TRBV7-2 and TRBJ1-2; TRBD1 agrees at 7 bases. Sequenced: CD4+ T cells from blood, cultured in vitro. The clonotype comes from a human donor who had recovered from COVID-19. The CDR3 DNA follows: TGTGCCAGCAGCCCGGACAGGACGGAGGGCTACACCTTC. This sequence encodes CASSPDRTEGYTF.